Reported below is one TCR beta chain. Its antigen is currently unknown. The record originates from a study of T cell responses to AZD1222 COVID-19 vaccine. Study-wide findings and caveats: The donor cohort was predominantly white British with a female majority, and clonal diversity may have been underestimated. The breadth and depth of Spike-specific TCRs increased once two AZD1222 doses had been given. CD4 TCRs covered the whole spike, strongest at regions 160-218 and 743-854.

Profiling relied on immunoSEQ multiplex PCR, and the TCRdb table lists in-frame clones only, not all of them. Here the sample spans roughly 130,000 clones, over 75% being singletons. The germline CDR1 and CDR2 sequences are SGHTA and FQGNSA. CDR3 length: 15 amino acids. With 5 bases clipped from V and 4 bases from J, the junction kept 5 bases outside the gene matches. V gene TRBV7-2 combines with J gene TRBJ2-7; the match to TRBD2 covers 13 bases. Sequences were derived from peripheral blood, sampled on day 0 of AZD1222 vaccination. The receptor's source is an adult in good health. DNA of the CDR3: TGTGCCAGCAGCCCTCGGACTAGCGGGGGATACGAGCAGTACTTC. The encoded protein is CASSPRTSGGYEQYF.